This passage covers 17 T cell receptor beta chains from one sample sequenced in a study of cytomegalovirus exposure and HLA in healthy donors. Primers: 60 Vbeta forward and 13 Jbeta reverse. Method: immunoSEQ multiplex PCR; TCRdb's copy keeps in-frame clones and lacks some. The data hold about 170,000 clones, with roughly 79% observed a single time. Sequencing was performed on PBMCs. The receptors derive from a woman aged 25 to 39 in good health and CMV-seropositive.

This clone was counted a few times. The V call is TRBV4-3, the J call TRBJ1-3; D is unresolved. Trimming took off 1 base at V and 8 bases at J, with 15 bases between the two ends. The germline V gene encodes CDR1 LGHNA and CDR2 YSLEER. This CDR3 comprises 15 residues. CDR3 bases: TGCGCCAGCAGCCAAGCTTACGGGGAATGGGACACCATATATTTT. It yields the protein CASSQAYGEWDTIYF.

The chain is built from TRBV6-5 and TRBJ1-1; tentative D call: TRBD1 (5 bases). V was pared by 0 bases and J by 1 base, with 9 bases between. This CDR3 has 15 amino acids. CDR1 is MNHEY and CDR2 is SVGAGI in the germline V gene. The CDR3 region is CASSYSRGQNTEAFF. The CDR3, as DNA: TGTGCCAGCAGTTACTCGCGGGGCCAGAACACTGAAGCTTTCTTT.

This chain uses TRBV6-5 with TRBJ2-5; D perhaps matches TRBD2 (6 bases). Germline assignment: CDR1 MNHEY and CDR2 SVGAGI. The CDR3 is 14 residues long. V lost 2 bases, J lost 3 bases, and 10 bases lay in between. CDR3 DNA sequence: TGTGCCAGCAGTTACGTTGGGGGGAAAGAGACCCAGTACTTC. Protein product: CASSYVGGKETQYF.

On this clone itself: This sample includes further DNA sequences coding for the same CDR3. CDR3 amino acids: CASSPGAGAYNEQFF. In DNA, the CDR3 is TGTGCCAGCAGCCCCGGAGCGGGAGCCTACAATGAGCAGTTCTTC. V and J are TRBV11-2 and TRBJ2-1; 8 bases fit TRBD2. V shed 5 bases, J shed 2 bases, and the junction held 5 bases outside the gene matches. Germline CDR1 SGHAT, CDR2 FQNNGV. There are 15 residues in the CDR3.

DNA of the CDR3: TGCGCCAGCAGCTCGCTTGCAGGAGGGAACACTGAAGCTTTCTTT. Translating it yields CASSSLAGGNTEAFF. The chain carries TRBV5-1 and TRBJ1-1, with D unresolved. V was trimmed by 3 bases and J by 1 base, leaving 13 bases between them. CDR3 length: 15 residues. Germline V gives CDR1 SGHRS, CDR2 YFSETQ.

The chain carries TRBV18 and TRBJ1-3, with D possibly being TRBD1 (5 bases). The CDR3 has 18 residues. V was shortened by 2 bases and J by 0 bases, with 17 bases between the two germline ends. The germline V gene encodes CDR1 KGHSH and CDR2 LQKENI. CDR3 coding DNA: TGTGCCAGCTCACCAAAGGCGGTTTGGGGCTTCTCTGGAAACACCATATATTTT. Translated: CASSPKAVWGFSGNTIYF.

V is TRBV2 and J is TRBJ1-2, with a possible D match to TRBD1 (5 bases). This CDR3 has 13 amino acids. CDR1 and CDR2 (germline): SNHLY, FYNNEI. V dropped 5 bases and J dropped 4 bases, with 11 bases sitting between them. Written as DNA, the CDR3 is TGTGCCAGCAGTCGACAGACCCTCTATGGCTACACCTTC. Protein product: CASSRQTLYGYTF.

The genes are TRBV9 and TRBJ1-3, with D hard to call. The CDR3 is 15 residues long. The ends were cut back, 4 bases at V and 1 base at J, with 12 bases in the middle. CDR1 and CDR2 (germline): SGDLS, YYNGEE. CDR3 sequence reads: CASSSRGRSGNTIYF. DNA for the CDR3: TGTGCCAGCAGCTCCCGGGGAAGGTCTGGAAACACCATATATTTT.

V usage is TRBV18 and J usage is TRBJ1-5; D is undetermined. This CDR3 has 14 amino acids. The germline V gene has CDR1 KGHSH and CDR2 LQKENI. Trimming pared 2 bases from V and 6 bases from J, leaving 11 bases between. The CDR3: CASSPLPESQPQHF. The CDR3 DNA sequence: TGTGCCAGCTCACCATTACCCGAGAGTCAGCCCCAGCATTTT.

J is TRBJ1-1 and V is TRBV6-1, with D tentatively TRBD1 (6 bases). V lost 4 bases and J lost 1, with 13 bases in between. The CDR3 length is 15 residues. Germline V gene data show CDR1 as MNHNS and CDR2 as SASEGT. CDR3 DNA: TGTGCCAGCAGTGTACCACAGGGAAGGAACACTGAAGCTTTCTTT. The encoded protein is CASSVPQGRNTEAFF.

V is TRBV9 and J is TRBJ1-1; a possible D gene is TRBD1 (5 bases). CDR3 length equals 13 residues. V lost 1 base, J lost 1 base, and 5 bases lay in between. In germline, CDR1 is SGDLS, CDR2 YYNGEE. The CDR3 bases are TGTGCCAGCAGCGTACAGGGGAACACTGAAGCTTTCTTT. This translates into CASSVQGNTEAFF.

The chain is built from TRBV7-2 and TRBJ2-5; 8 positions match TRBD1. Judging by the DNA end, TRBJ2-7 fits better; the J call may be wrong. This CDR3 has 15 residues. Germline V CDR1 and CDR2: SGHTA, FQGNSA. As DNA, the CDR3 is TGTGCCAGCAGCTTGGGACAGGCCTACTCCTACGAGCAGTACTTC. Residues: CASSLGQAYSYEQYF.

The V call is TRBV28, the J call TRBJ1-6; tentative D call: TRBD1 (6 bases). The CDR3 runs 15 residues. V lost 2 bases, J lost 9 bases, and 14 bases lay in between. Germline V gene lookup returns CDR1 MDHEN and CDR2 SYDVKM. DNA for the CDR3: TGTGCCAGCAGTTTAAAACAGGGTGTAAGTTCACCCCTCCACTTT. Protein: CASSLKQGVSSPLHF.

This sequence joins TRBV28 and TRBJ1-1; 9 positions agree with TRBD1. Germline V lookup: CDR1 MDHEN, CDR2 SYDVKM. Germline trimming cut 5 bases from V and 13 bases from J; bases unmatched to any gene: 11. The CDR3 is 13 amino acids. The DNA of the CDR3 is TGTGCCAGCAGTCCGGGACAGGGTCGGGGGGATTTCTTT. Its protein product is CASSPGQGRGDFF.

This chain connects TRBV10-3 to TRBJ2-3, with 10 positions matching TRBD1. Unmatched junction bases numbered 7, after V lost 10 bases and J lost 3 bases. The CDR3 contains 14 residues. Germline V gene data show CDR1 as ENHRY and CDR2 as SYGVKD. CDR3 nucleotides: TGTGCCACCACGACAGGGGGCCTAACAGATACGCAGTATTTT. Amino acids: CATTTGGLTDTQYF.

The V gene is TRBV30, the J gene TRBJ1-4, with D perhaps matching TRBD1 (5 bases). Germline CDR1 reads GTSNPN; CDR2 reads SVGIG (reference sequence). V lost 4 bases to trimming and J lost 6 bases, with 9 bases between them. The CDR3 is made up of 12 amino acids. The CDR3 DNA is TGTGCCTGGACGAGGACATATGAAAAACTGTTTTTT. Amino acid sequence: CAWTRTYEKLFF.

In its sample, this clone was seen a few times. The chain carries TRBV5-1 and TRBJ2-7; D is perhaps TRBD1 (8 bases). CDR1 SGHRS and CDR2 YFSETQ come from the germline V gene. The CDR3 totals 16 residues. Deletions cut 4 bases from V and 6 bases from J, with 23 bases between. The CDR3 protein is CASSPSRTGRGGEQYF. CDR3 coding DNA: TGCGCCAGCAGCCCGTCACGGACAGGGCGCGGGGGCGAGCAGTACTTC.